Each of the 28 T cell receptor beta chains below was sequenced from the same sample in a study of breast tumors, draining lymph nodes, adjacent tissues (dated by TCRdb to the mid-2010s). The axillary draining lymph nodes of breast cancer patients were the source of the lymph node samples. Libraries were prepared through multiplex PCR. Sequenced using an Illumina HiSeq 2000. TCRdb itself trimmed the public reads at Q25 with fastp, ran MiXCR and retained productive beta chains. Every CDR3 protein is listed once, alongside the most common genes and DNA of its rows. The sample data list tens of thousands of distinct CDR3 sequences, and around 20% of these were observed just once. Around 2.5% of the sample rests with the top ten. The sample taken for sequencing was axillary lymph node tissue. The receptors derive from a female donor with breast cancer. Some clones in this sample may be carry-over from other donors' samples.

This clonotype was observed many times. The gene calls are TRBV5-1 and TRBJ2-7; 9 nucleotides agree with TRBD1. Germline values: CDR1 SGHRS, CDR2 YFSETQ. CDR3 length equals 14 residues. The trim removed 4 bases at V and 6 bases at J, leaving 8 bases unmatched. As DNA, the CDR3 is TGCGCCAGCAGCCAAGGGACAGGGAGGGCCGAGCAGTACTTC. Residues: CASSQGTGRAEQYF.

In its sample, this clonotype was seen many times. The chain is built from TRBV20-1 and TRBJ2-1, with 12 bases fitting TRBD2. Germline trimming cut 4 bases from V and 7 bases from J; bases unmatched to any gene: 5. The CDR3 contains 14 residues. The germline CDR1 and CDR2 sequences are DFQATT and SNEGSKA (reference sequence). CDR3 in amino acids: CSATLGTSGNEQFF. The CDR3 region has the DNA TGCAGTGCTACCTTGGGGACTAGCGGGAATGAGCAGTTCTTC.

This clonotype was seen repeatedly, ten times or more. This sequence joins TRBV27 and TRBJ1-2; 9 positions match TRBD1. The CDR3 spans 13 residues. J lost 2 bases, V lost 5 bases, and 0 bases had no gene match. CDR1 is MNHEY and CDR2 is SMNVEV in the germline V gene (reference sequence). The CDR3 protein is CASSGQGNYGYTF. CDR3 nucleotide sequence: TGTGCCAGCAGTGGACAGGGGAACTATGGCTACACCTTC.

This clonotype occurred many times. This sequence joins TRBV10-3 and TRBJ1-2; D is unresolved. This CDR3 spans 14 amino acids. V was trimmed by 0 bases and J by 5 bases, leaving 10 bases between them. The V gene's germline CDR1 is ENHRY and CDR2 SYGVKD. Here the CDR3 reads CAISESTRVYGYTF. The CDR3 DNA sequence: TGTGCCATCAGTGAGTCTACGAGGGTATATGGCTACACCTTC.

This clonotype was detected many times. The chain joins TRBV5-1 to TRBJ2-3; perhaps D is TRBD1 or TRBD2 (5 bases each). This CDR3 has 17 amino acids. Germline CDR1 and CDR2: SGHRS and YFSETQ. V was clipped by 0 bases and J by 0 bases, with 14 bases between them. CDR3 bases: TGCGCCAGCAGCTTGGGGGGGTCCACGCCTAGCACAGATACGCAGTATTTT. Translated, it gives CASSLGGSTPSTDTQYF.

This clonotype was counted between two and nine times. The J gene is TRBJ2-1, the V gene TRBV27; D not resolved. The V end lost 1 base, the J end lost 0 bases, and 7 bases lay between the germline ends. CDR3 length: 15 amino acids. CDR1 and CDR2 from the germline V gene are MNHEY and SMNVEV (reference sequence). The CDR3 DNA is TGTGCCAGCAGTTTATATGGGGACTCCTACAATGAGCAGTTCTTC. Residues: CASSLYGDSYNEQFF.

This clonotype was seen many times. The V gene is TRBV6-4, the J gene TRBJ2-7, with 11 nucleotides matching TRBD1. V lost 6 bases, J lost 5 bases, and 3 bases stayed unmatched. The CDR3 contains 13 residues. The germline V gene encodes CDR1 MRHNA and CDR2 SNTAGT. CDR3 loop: CASSRDRGDEQYF. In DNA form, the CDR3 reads TGTGCCAGCAGCAGGGACAGGGGGGACGAGCAGTACTTC.

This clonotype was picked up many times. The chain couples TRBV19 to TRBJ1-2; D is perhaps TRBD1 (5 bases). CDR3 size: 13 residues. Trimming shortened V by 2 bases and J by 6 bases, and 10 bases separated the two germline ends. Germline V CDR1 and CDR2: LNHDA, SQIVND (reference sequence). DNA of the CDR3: TGTGCCAGTAGTATAACACAGGAGAATGGCTACACCTTC. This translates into CASSITQENGYTF. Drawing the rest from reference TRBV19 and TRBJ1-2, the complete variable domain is DGGITQSPKYLFRKEGQNVTLSCEQNLNHDAMYWYRQDPGQGLRLIYYSQIVNDFQKGDIAEGYSVSREKKESFPLTVTSAQKNPTAFYLCASSITQENGYTFGSGTRLTVV.

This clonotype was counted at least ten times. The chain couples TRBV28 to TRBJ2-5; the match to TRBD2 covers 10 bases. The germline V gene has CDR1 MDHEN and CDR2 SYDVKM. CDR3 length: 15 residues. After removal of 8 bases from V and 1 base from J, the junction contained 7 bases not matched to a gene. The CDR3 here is CASGRLAGPQETQYF. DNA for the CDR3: TGTGCCAGCGGCCGACTAGCGGGCCCCCAAGAGACCCAGTACTTC.

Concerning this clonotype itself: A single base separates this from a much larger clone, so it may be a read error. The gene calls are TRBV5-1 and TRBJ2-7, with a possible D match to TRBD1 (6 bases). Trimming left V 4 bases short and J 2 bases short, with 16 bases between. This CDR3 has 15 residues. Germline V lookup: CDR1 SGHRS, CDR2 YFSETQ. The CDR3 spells CASSRGQPGTYEQYF. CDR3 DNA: TGCGCCAGCAGCCGAGGACAGCCCGGCACCTACGAGCAGTACTTC.

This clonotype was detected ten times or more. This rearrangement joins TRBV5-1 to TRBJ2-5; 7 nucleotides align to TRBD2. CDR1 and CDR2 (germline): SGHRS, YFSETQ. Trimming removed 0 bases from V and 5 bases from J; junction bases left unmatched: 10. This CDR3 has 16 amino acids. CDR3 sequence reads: CASSLAYGLEAETQYF. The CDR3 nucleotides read TGCGCCAGCAGCTTGGCCTATGGACTAGAGGCGGAGACCCAGTACTTC.

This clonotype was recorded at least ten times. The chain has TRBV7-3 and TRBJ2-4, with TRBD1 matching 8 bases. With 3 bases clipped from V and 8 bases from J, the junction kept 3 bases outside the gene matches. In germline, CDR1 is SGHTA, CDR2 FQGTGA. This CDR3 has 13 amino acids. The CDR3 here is CASSLGQEDIQYF. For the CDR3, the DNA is TGTGCCAGCAGCTTGGGACAGGAAGACATTCAGTACTTC. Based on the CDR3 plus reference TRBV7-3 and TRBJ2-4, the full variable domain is GAGVSQTPSNKVTEKGKYVELRCDPISGHTALYWYRQSLGQGPEFLIYFQGTGAADDSGLPNDRFFAVRPEGSVSTLKIQRTERGDSAVYLCASSLGQEDIQYFGAGTRLSVL.

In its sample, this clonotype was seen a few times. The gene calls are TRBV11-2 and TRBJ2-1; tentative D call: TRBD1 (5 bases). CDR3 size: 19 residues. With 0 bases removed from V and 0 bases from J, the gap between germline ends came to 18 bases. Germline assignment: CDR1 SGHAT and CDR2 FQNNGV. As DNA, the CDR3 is TGTGCCAGCAGCTTAGATATAGGGGCAGGGATCCCCTCCTACAATGAGCAGTTCTTC. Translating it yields CASSLDIGAGIPSYNEQFF.

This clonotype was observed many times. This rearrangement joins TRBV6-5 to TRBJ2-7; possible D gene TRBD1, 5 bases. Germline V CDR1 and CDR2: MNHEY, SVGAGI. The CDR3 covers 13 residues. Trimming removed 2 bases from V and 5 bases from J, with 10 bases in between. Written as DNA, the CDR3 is TGTGCCAGCAGTTACCAGGGCGACGACGAGCAGTACTTC. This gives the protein CASSYQGDDEQYF.

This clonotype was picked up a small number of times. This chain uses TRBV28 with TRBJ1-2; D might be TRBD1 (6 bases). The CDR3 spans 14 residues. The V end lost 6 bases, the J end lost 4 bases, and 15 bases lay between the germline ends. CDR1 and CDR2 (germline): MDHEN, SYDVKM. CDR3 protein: CASSSEGGGYGYTF. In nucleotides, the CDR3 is TGTGCCAGCAGCTCTGAGGGGGGGGGCTATGGCTACACCTTC.

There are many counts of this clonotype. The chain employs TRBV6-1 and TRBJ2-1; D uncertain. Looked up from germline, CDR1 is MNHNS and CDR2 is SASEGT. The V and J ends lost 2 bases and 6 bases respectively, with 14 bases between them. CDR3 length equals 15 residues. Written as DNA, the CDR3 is TGTGCCAGCAGTGAACCCCATATGGGCTCCAATGAGCAGTTCTTC. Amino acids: CASSEPHMGSNEQFF.

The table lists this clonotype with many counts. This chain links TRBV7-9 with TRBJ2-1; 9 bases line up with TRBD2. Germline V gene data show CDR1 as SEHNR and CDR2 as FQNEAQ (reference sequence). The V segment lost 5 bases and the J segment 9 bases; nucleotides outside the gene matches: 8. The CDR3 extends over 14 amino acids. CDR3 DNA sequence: TGTGCCAGCAGCAGGGGGACTAGCTCGCGTGAGCAGTTCTTC. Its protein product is CASSRGTSSREQFF.

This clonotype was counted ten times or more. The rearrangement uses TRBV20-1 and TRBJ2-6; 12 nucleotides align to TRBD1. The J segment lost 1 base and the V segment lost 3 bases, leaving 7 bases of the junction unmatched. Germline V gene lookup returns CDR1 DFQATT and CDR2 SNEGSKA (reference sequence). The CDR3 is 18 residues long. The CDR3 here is CSASPGTGGLSGANVLTF. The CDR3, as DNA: TGCAGTGCTAGCCCCGGGACAGGGGGCTTATCTGGGGCCAACGTCCTGACTTTC.

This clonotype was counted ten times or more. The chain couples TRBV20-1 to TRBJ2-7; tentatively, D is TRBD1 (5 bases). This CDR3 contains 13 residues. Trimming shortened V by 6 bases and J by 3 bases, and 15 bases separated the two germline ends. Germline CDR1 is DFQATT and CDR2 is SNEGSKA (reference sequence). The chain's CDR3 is CSAPGPSRYEQYF. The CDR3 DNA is TGCAGTGCCCCAGGGCCCTCTCGCTACGAGCAGTACTTC.

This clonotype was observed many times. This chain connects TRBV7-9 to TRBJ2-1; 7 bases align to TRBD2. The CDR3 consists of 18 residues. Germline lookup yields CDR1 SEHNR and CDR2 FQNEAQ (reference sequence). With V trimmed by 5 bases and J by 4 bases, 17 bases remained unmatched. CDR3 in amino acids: CASSGAMGGGPFYNEQFF. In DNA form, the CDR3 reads TGTGCCAGCAGCGGGGCCATGGGGGGAGGGCCGTTTTACAATGAGCAGTTCTTC.

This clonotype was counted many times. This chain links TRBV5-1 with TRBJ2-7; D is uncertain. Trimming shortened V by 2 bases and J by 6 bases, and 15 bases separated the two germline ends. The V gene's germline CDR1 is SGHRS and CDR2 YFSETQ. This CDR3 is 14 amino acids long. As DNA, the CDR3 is TGCGCCAGCAGCTTTCACACACGCCCTACCGAGCAGTACTTC. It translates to CASSFHTRPTEQYF. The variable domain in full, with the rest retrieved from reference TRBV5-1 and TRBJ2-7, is KAGVTQTPRYLIKTRGQQVTLSCSPISGHRSVSWYQQTPGQGLQFLFEYFSETQRNKGNFPGRFSGRQFSNSRSEMNVSTLELGDSALYLCASSFHTRPTEQYFGPGTRLTVT.

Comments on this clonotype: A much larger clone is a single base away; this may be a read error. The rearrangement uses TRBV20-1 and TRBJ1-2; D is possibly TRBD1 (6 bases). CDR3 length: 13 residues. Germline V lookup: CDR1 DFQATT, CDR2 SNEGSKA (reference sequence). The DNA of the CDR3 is TGCGGTTCGGCAGAAGGGGGTGATTATGGCTACACCTTC. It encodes CGSAEGGDYGYTF.

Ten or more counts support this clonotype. CDR3 DNA: TGTGCCAGCAGCTCGACTGGGGACCCCACAGATACGCAGTATTTT. Residues: CASSSTGDPTDTQYF. The V call is TRBV5-8, the J call TRBJ2-3; D may match TRBD1 or TRBD2 (5 bases each). Trimming took 3 bases from V and 2 from J, leaving 13 bases between them. CDR3 length: 15 amino acids. The V gene's germline CDR1 is SGHTS and CDR2 YDEGEE.

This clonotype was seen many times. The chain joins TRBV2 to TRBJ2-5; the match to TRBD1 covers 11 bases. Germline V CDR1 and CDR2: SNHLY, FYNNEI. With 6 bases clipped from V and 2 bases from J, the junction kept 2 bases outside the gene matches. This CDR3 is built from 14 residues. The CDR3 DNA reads TGTGCCAGCAGAGGGGACAGGGGGCAAGAGACCCAGTACTTC. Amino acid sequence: CASRGDRGQETQYF.

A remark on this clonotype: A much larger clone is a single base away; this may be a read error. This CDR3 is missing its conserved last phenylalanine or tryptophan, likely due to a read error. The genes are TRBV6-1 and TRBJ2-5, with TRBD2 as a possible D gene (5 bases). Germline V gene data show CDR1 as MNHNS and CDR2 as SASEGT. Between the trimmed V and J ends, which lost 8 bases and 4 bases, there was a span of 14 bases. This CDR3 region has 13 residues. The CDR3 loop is CASDWGVRETQYL. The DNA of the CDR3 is TGTGCCAGCGATTGGGGAGTTCGAGAGACCCAGTACTTA.

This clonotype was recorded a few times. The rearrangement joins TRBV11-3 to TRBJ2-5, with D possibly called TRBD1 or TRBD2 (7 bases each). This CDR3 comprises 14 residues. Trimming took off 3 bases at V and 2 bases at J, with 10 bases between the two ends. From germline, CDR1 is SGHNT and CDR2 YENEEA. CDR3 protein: CASSFRGGQETQYF. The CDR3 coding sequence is TGTGCCAGCAGCTTCAGGGGGGGTCAAGAGACCCAGTACTTC. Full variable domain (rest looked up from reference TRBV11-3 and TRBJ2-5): EAGVVQSPRYKIIEKKQPVAFWCNPISGHNTLYWYLQNLGQGPELLIRYENEEAVDDSQLPKDRFSAERLKGVDSTLKIQPAELGDSAVYLCASSFRGGQETQYFGPGTRLLVL.

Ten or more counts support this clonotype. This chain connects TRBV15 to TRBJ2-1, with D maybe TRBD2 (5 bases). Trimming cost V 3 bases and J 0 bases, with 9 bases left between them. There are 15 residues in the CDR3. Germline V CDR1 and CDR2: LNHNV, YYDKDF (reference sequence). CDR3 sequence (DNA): TGTGCCACCAGCAGGGCCGGGGTCTCCTACAATGAGCAGTTCTTC. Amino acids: CATSRAGVSYNEQFF.

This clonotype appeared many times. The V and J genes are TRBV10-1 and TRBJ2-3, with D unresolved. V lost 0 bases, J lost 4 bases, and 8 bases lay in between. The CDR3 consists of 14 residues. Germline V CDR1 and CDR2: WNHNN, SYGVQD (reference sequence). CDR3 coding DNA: TGCGCCAGCAGTGAGTCGAATGGGGCAGATACGCAGTATTTT. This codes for CASSESNGADTQYF.